These T cell receptor beta chains were read from a single sample in a study of shared clonotypes between healthy human individuals. TCRdb's copy holds only in-frame clones and misses some; the assay was immunoSEQ multiplex PCR. Among 2 million to 2.5 million clones, roughly 91% were seen once, and the ten largest hold more than 1.5%. The sample consisted of naive CD8+ T cells from PBMCs. These receptors came from a man aged 18-30 years in good health. Some clones in this sample may be carry-over from other donors' samples. The CDR3 runs from the conserved cysteine through the conserved F or W. The order of the fields is clone size, D gene, V gene, J gene, CDR3 protein, CDR3 DNA. D genes are given only for firm matches. Clone size is shown for a subset of rows, as once, few, many or a class of expanded clone.

>.|TRBD2|TRBV6-5|TRBJ2-7
CASSELAGGDEQYF
TGTGCCAGCAGCGAACTAGCGGGAGGCGACGAGCAGTACTTC
>once|TRBD1|TRBV7-9|TRBJ2-2
CASSPWTGGNTGELFF
TGTGCCAGCAGCCCCTGGACAGGGGGGAACACCGGGGAGCTGTTTTTT
>.|.|TRBV7-2|TRBJ2-4
CASSFALIGVAKNIQYF
TGTGCCAGCAGCTTTGCATTGATAGGGGTAGCCAAAAACATTCAGTACTTC
>.|TRBD2|TRBV27|TRBJ2-7
CASSPRTSGRPSYEQYF
TGTGCCAGCAGTCCCCGGACTAGCGGGAGGCCCTCCTACGAGCAGTACTTC
>once|.|TRBV4-3|TRBJ2-7
CASSQGTPSYEQYF
TGCGCCAGCAGCCAAGGGACTCCATCATACGAGCAGTACTTC
>.|TRBD1|TRBV9|TRBJ2-1
CASSKSGTAYNEQFF
TGTGCCAGCAGTAAATCCGGGACAGCTTACAATGAGCAGTTCTTC
>.|.|TRBV15|TRBJ1-1
CATSRDSGHNTEAFF
TGTGCCACCAGCAGAGATTCGGGACACAACACTGAAGCTTTCTTT
>.|.|TRBV11-2|TRBJ1-1
CASSSRDRMNTEAFF
TGTGCCAGCAGCTCGCGAGACAGGATGAACACTGAAGCTTTCTTT
>.|.|TRBV27|TRBJ2-5
CAVGAVRGQETQYF
TGTGCCGTTGGAGCGGTCAGGGGCCAAGAGACCCAGTACTTC
>.|.|TRBV9|TRBJ2-7
CASSGGDSYEQYF
TGTGCCAGCAGCGGGGGGGACTCATACGAGCAGTACTTC
>.|.|TRBV28|TRBJ2-1
CASRLRTDYYNEQFF
TGTGCCAGCAGACTTCGGACAGATTACTACAATGAGCAGTTCTTC
>.|TRBD2|TRBV30|TRBJ2-5
CAWSSTGRVETQYF
TGTGCCTGGAGTTCGACGGGGAGGGTGGAGACCCAGTACTTC
>.|TRBD1|TRBV2|TRBJ1-5
CASRTGGQPQHF
TGTGCCAGCAGGACAGGGGGGCAGCCCCAGCATTTT
>.|.|TRBV19|TRBJ2-1
CASSIKAGSYNEQFF
TGTGCCAGTAGTATCAAAGCGGGCTCCTACAATGAGCAGTTCTTC
>.|.|TRBV19|TRBJ2-7
CASSESWGNEQYF
TGTGCCAGTAGTGAGTCTTGGGGAAACGAGCAGTACTTC
>.|.|TRBV11-2|TRBJ1-2
CASSLVDTSYGYTF
TGTGCCAGCAGCTTAGTCGATACGAGCTATGGCTACACCTTC